Presented here are 21 T cell receptor beta chains from one specimen sequenced in a study of Ad26.COV2.S vaccination and SARS-CoV-2 variants. Method: immunoSEQ multiplex PCR; TCRdb's copy keeps in-frame clones and lacks some. Of about 370,000 clones listed, about 89% are singletons. Treatment defined: some 19 received Ad26.COV2.S at low or high dose, single or two shots; about 5 received placebo; per-sample allocation not given. Samples came from day 63 after the first vaccine or placebo injection. Here the sequenced sample was peripheral blood, taken in a trial of Ad26.COV2.S vaccine versus placebo. These receptors were obtained from a person between 18 and 65 years old who received the Ad26.COV2.S COVID-19 vaccine or a placebo.

This chain connects TRBV5-1 to TRBJ2-7; D call uncertain. CDR1 SGHRS and CDR2 YFSETQ come from the germline V gene. Trimming took off 4 bases at V and 0 bases at J, with 11 bases between the two ends. This CDR3 contains 14 residues. The CDR3 region is CASSQTTGSYEQYF. For the CDR3, the DNA is TGCGCCAGCAGCCAAACGACTGGCTCCTACGAGCAGTACTTC.

The chain recombines TRBV18 with TRBJ2-7, with D hard to call. V lost 4 bases and J lost 4, with 14 bases in between. Looked up from germline, CDR1 is KGHSH and CDR2 is LQKENI. The CDR3 consists of 14 residues. The CDR3 sequence is CASSLTELGYEQYF. The CDR3 nucleotides are TGTGCCAGCTCACTCACTGAATTGGGTTACGAGCAGTACTTC.

The chain uses TRBV9 and TRBJ2-3; possibly TRBD2 for D (6 bases). V lost 7 bases and J 0 bases, leaving 9 bases between the germline ends. The CDR3 is made up of 13 amino acids. Germline lookup yields CDR1 SGDLS and CDR2 YYNGEE. CDR3 in amino acids: CASARESTDTQYF. The CDR3 DNA follows: TGTGCCAGCGCGCGGGAAAGCACAGATACGCAGTATTTT.

The chain has TRBV18 and TRBJ1-4, with TRBD1 matching over 12 bases. Germline CDR1 and CDR2: KGHSH and LQKENI. The CDR3 contains 16 residues. J was trimmed by 3 bases and V by 3 bases; bases with no gene match: 2. CDR3 in DNA: TGTGCCAGCTCACCCCGGGACAGGGGGCCTAATGAAAAACTGTTTTTT. Translating gives CASSPRDRGPNEKLFF.

The chain combines TRBV7-6 with TRBJ2-5; unclear D gene. CDR1 and CDR2 from the germline V gene are SGHVS and FNYEAQ. This CDR3 contains 16 residues. The V end lost 5 bases, the J end lost 0 bases, and 16 bases lay between the germline ends. In nucleotides, the CDR3 is TGTGCCAGCAGCCTTGGGCCCACGCCCCACCAAGAGACCCAGTACTTC. Translation: CASSLGPTPHQETQYF.

This chain connects TRBV7-6 to TRBJ2-2; 9 nucleotides align to TRBD1. Trimming removed 5 bases from V and 6 bases from J; junction bases left unmatched: 7. Germline CDR1 SGHVS, CDR2 FNYEAQ. This CDR3 region has 15 residues. The CDR3 loop reads CASSPRTGASGELFF. CDR3 nucleotide sequence: TGTGCCAGCAGCCCTCGGACAGGGGCCTCCGGGGAGCTGTTTTTT.

This clone was seen many times. This chain joins TRBV6-1 and TRBJ2-3; D possibly corresponds to TRBD2 (5 bases). This CDR3 is 14 amino acids long. Germline lookup yields CDR1 MNHNS and CDR2 SASEGT. Between the trimmed V and J ends, which lost 2 bases and 3 bases, there was a span of 9 bases. The CDR3 coding sequence is TGTGCCAGCAGTGAAACGGGGAAGACAGATACGCAGTATTTT. Translated, it gives CASSETGKTDTQYF.

This clone was observed a few times. The chain uses TRBV2 and TRBJ2-7; 8 bases are shared with TRBD1. With V trimmed by 5 bases and J by 0 bases, 6 bases remained unmatched. This CDR3 is built from 15 residues. The germline V gene has CDR1 SNHLY and CDR2 FYNNEI. The CDR3 protein is CASSRTGMSSYEQYF. The CDR3 DNA reads TGTGCCAGCAGTCGGACAGGGATGAGCTCCTACGAGCAGTACTTC.

This clone is a singleton in its sample. The genes are TRBV28 and TRBJ1-1, with 9 bases matching TRBD1. The trim removed 4 bases at V and 2 bases at J, leaving 20 bases unmatched. This CDR3 is 20 amino acids long. CDR1 MDHEN and CDR2 SYDVKM come from the germline V gene. The CDR3 here is CASSSAGPFNRGRDNTEAFF. The CDR3 DNA sequence: TGTGCCAGCAGTTCTGCCGGGCCTTTTAACAGGGGGCGGGATAACACTGAAGCTTTCTTT.

This clone was found once. Within the sample, other DNA sequences also encode this same CDR3. The chain combines TRBV12-3 or TRBV12-4 with TRBJ2-5; tentative D call: TRBD1 (6 bases). The V end was cut by 5 bases, the J end by 2 bases, with 9 bases between. The CDR3 covers 13 residues. The CDR3 DNA reads TGTGCCAGCAGTCCCAGGGGTCAAGAGACCCAGTACTTC. Residues: CASSPRGQETQYF.

The chain is built from TRBV7-3 and TRBJ1-1; D gene uncertain. Trimming removed 5 bases at V and 1 base at J, with 8 bases between. Germline V gives CDR1 SGHTA, CDR2 FQGTGA. CDR3 length: 13 residues. CDR3 sequence reads: CASSAAPNTEAFF. DNA for the CDR3: TGTGCCAGCAGCGCCGCTCCGAACACTGAAGCTTTCTTT. The full variable domain, its missing parts supplied by reference TRBV7-3 and TRBJ1-1, is GAGVSQTPSNKVTEKGKYVELRCDPISGHTALYWYRQSLGQGPEFLIYFQGTGAADDSGLPNDRFFAVRPEGSVSTLKIQRTERGDSAVYLCASSAAPNTEAFFGQGTRLTVV.

Comment on this clone: A read error may account for a junction end that differs from germline. The V gene is TRBV29-1, the J gene TRBJ2-1; D may be TRBD2 (5 bases). Germline loops: CDR1 SQVTM, CDR2 ANQGSEA. CDR3 length: 12 amino acids. This CDR3 reads CSVEGGSVPLLF. CDR3 coding DNA: TGCAGCGTTGAGGGCGGGTCCGTCCCGCTCCTCTTC.

The rearrangement uses TRBV19 and TRBJ1-4, with D maybe TRBD1 (6 bases). Germline assignment: CDR1 LNHDA and CDR2 SQIVND (reference sequence). This CDR3 comprises 13 residues. Trimming removed 8 bases at V and 7 bases at J, with 14 bases between. The CDR3 is CASGGRGGEKLFF. DNA for the CDR3: TGTGCCAGTGGAGGCAGGGGAGGTGAAAAACTGTTTTTT.

The rearrangement uses TRBV25-1 and TRBJ2-7; 10 nucleotides line up with TRBD2. Germline assignment: CDR1 MGHDK and CDR2 SYGVNS. CDR3 length: 15 amino acids. Unmatched junction bases numbered 10, after V lost 10 bases and J lost 1 base. DNA of the CDR3: TGTGCCACCCAAGCGGGAGGGACTCAGTCCTACGAGCAGTACTTC. Translated: CATQAGGTQSYEQYF.

About this clone itself: Distinct nucleotide sequences in the sample also encode this CDR3. The genes are TRBV5-4 and TRBJ2-5, with 13 positions matching TRBD2. This CDR3 is built from 16 residues. CDR1 and CDR2 from the germline V gene are SGHNT and YYREEE (reference sequence). J gave up 1 base and V 4 bases, and 4 bases lay outside the gene matches. The CDR3 region has the DNA TGTGCCAGCAGCCTAGGACTAGCGGGGGTCCAAGAGACCCAGTACTTC. It specifies CASSLGLAGVQETQYF.

The rearrangement links TRBV6-2 or TRBV6-3 to TRBJ1-1; D uncertain. CDR1 is MNHEY and CDR2 is SVGEGT in the germline V gene. V was shortened by 2 bases and J by 5 bases, with 6 bases between the two germline ends. The CDR3 has 12 amino acids. CDR3 loop: CASSYVQTEAFF. CDR3 coding DNA: TGTGCCAGCAGTTACGTACAGACTGAAGCTTTCTTT.

This chain joins TRBV28 and TRBJ2-7, with 9 bases lining up with TRBD1. V was clipped by 7 bases and J by 5 bases; unmatched bases: 12. This CDR3 is built from 15 residues. Looked up from germline, CDR1 is MDHEN and CDR2 is SYDVKM. DNA of the CDR3: TGTGCCAGCACCCCCCCGGGGACAGGGAGGCACGAGCAGTACTTC. Its translation is CASTPPGTGRHEQYF.

V is TRBV7-2 and J is TRBJ1-2; D uncertain. The CDR3 has 14 residues. Trimming pared 6 bases from V and 4 bases from J, leaving 15 bases between. The germline CDR1 and CDR2 sequences are SGHTA and FQGNSA. CDR3 in amino acids: CASSHPSLTYGYTF. The CDR3 coding sequence is TGTGCCAGCAGTCACCCCTCTCTCACCTATGGCTACACCTTC.

The gene calls are TRBV30 and TRBJ2-7, with a tentative D call TRBD1 (5 bases). V gave up 3 bases and J gave up 0 bases, with 21 bases separating them. This CDR3 comprises 17 residues. The V gene's germline CDR1 is GTSNPN and CDR2 SVGIG (reference sequence). CDR3 sequence: CAWSQGGGTAGSYEQYF. The CDR3 nucleotides read TGTGCCTGGAGCCAGGGTGGCGGAACCGCCGGCTCCTACGAGCAGTACTTC.

V gene TRBV14 combines with J gene TRBJ1-6; D is ambiguous. V lost 0 bases and J lost 9, with 12 bases in between. Germline loops: CDR1 SGHDN, CDR2 FVKESK. There are 15 residues in the CDR3. CDR3 sequence (DNA): TGTGCCAGCAGCCAAGAGAGGGTTTCTAGTTCACCCCTCCACTTT. This translates into CASSQERVSSSPLHF. The full variable domain, rest sourced from reference TRBV14 and TRBJ1-6, is EAGVTQFPSHSVIEKGQTVTLRCDPISGHDNLYWYRRVMGKEIKFLLHFVKESKQDESGMPNNRFLAERTGGTYSTLKVQPAELEDSGVYFCASSQERVSSSPLHFGNGTRLTVT.

The rearrangement uses TRBV9 and TRBJ2-7, with 15 bases matching TRBD2. The CDR3 consists of 16 residues. In germline, CDR1 is SGDLS, CDR2 YYNGEE. The V gene end was trimmed by 4 bases and the J gene end by 5 bases; junction bases not matched to a gene: 7. The CDR3 sequence is CASSTGLAGGTHEQYF. For the CDR3, the DNA is TGTGCCAGCAGCACGGGACTAGCGGGAGGAACCCACGAGCAGTACTTC.